This T cell receptor (beta chain) stems from a study of blood T cell repertoires in COVID-19. On the study more broadly: Nucleic acid was either cDNA or gDNA, and it came from T cells, B-cell-depleted T cells, or PBMCs.

Assay: immunoSEQ multiplex PCR; the TCRdb copy retains only in-frame clones and omits some. This table holds 70,000 to 90,000 clones, 70% to 80% found once. From germline, CDR1 is SNHLY and CDR2 FYNNEI. The CDR3 is 14 amino acids. V trimming: 8 bases; J trimming: 4 bases; junction bases outside the gene matches: 3. The sequenced sample consisted of peripheral blood. V usage is TRBV2 and J usage is TRBJ2-3, with TRBD2 matching over 13 bases. The receptor comes from a human donor in a cohort sampled during active COVID-19. CDR3: CASGLAGASDTQYF. In nucleotides, the CDR3 is TGTGCCAGCGGACTAGCGGGAGCTTCAGATACGCAGTATTTT.